This T cell receptor (beta chain) came from a study of long-term antiretroviral therapy in people with HIV. Researchers report immunoSEQ v3.0 was run at survey level. Per-sample sequencing targets were roughly 40,000-55,000 T-cell genomes. Clones were sequenced by immunoSEQ multiplex PCR, and TCRdb holds only the in-frame ones, with some missing. The sample yields around 11,000 clones, roughly four fifths seen once. Germline CDR1 is SGHTA and CDR2 is FQGNSA. Trimming removed 4 bases at V and 1 base at J, with 14 bases between. This CDR3 region has 15 residues. Prior to DNA extraction, the samples held roughly 0.85-10 million cryopreserved PBMC.

The chain couples TRBV7-2 to TRBJ2-7; D possibly corresponds to TRBD1 (6 bases). The sample was unsorted PBMCs, taken 1.8 years after starting antiretroviral therapy. This receptor was identified in a man in his forties with HIV. The CDR3 DNA sequence: TGTGCCAGCAGCTCCAACAGGGTCGATTCCTACGAGCAGTACTTC. This translates into CASSSNRVDSYEQYF.